Each of the 17 T cell receptor beta chains below was sequenced from the same sample in a study of blood T cell repertoires in COVID-19 (dated by TCRdb to about 2020). The method behind the library was the immunoSEQ multiplex PCR assay. Imported from immuneACCESS, the table was reduced by TCRdb to in-frame sequences with V and J called. These copies leave out some clones; in studies compared against another copy, an unresolved V gene accounts for under half, and the cause of the remainder is not known. The sample table shows approximately 300,000 clones, and 70% to 90% are seen once. Together, the top ten hold 0.75% to 0.95% of the sample. The source material was peripheral blood. The receptors derive from a human donor with COVID-19, enrolled during active disease. The donor label of this sample is uncertain.

V is TRBV7-2 and J is TRBJ2-5; D might be TRBD1 (5 bases). The CDR3 has 13 amino acids. Between the trimmed V and J ends, which lost 1 base and 4 bases, there was a span of 7 bases. CDR1 and CDR2 (germline): SGHTA, FQGNSA. DNA for the CDR3: TGTGCCAGCAGCTTAGGGGGCACAGAGACCCAGTACTTC. Residues: CASSLGGTETQYF.

The genes are TRBV5-5 and TRBJ2-1; the D is unclear. This CDR3 comprises 11 residues. Trimming cost V 3 bases and J 7 bases, with 5 bases left between them. Germline V gene lookup returns CDR1 SGHKS and CDR2 YYEKEE (reference sequence). The CDR3: CASSSQNEQFF. The CDR3 bases are TGTGCCAGCAGCTCCCAGAATGAGCAGTTCTTC.

The chain carries TRBV7-9 and TRBJ2-1, with a possible D match to TRBD1 (6 bases). The germline gives CDR1 SEHNR, CDR2 FQNEAQ (reference sequence). Trimming removed 1 base at V and 0 bases at J, with 13 bases between. CDR3 size: 17 residues. The CDR3 is CASSLGLRGSSYNEQFF. CDR3 bases: TGTGCCAGCAGCTTAGGGTTAAGGGGGAGCTCCTACAATGAGCAGTTCTTC.

This clone showed up just once. This rearrangement joins TRBV27 to TRBJ1-2; 10 bases match TRBD1. Looked up from germline, CDR1 is MNHEY and CDR2 is SMNVEV (reference sequence). CDR3 length equals 15 residues. The V segment lost 5 bases and the J segment 4 bases; nucleotides outside the gene matches: 7. The CDR3 coding sequence is TGTGCCAGCAGTGACAGGGGGCGCTTGGCCTATGGCTACACCTTC. Translation gives CASSDRGRLAYGYTF.

The chain recombines TRBV11-2 with TRBJ2-3, with TRBD1 matching over 9 bases. CDR3 length equals 14 residues. Germline V gives CDR1 SGHAT, CDR2 FQNNGV. The V segment lost 3 bases and the J segment 3 bases; nucleotides outside the gene matches: 1. The CDR3 region is CASSLGQGTDTQYF. CDR3 bases: TGTGCCAGCAGCTTGGGACAGGGAACAGATACGCAGTATTTT.

The rearrangement links TRBV7-6 to TRBJ1-3; perhaps TRBD1 as D (5 bases). Germline loops: CDR1 SGHVS, CDR2 FNYEAQ. Trimming stripped 5 bases from V and 0 bases from J, with 11 bases between. CDR3 length equals 15 residues. The CDR3 is CASSTTDSSGNTIYF. CDR3 coding DNA: TGTGCCAGCAGCACGACAGATAGCTCTGGAAACACCATATATTTT.

This rearrangement joins TRBV7-3 to TRBJ2-2; 10 nucleotides align to TRBD1. Germline CDR1 and CDR2: SGHTA and FQGTGA. Trimming removed 5 bases from V and 3 bases from J; junction bases left unmatched: 6. The CDR3 runs to 16 residues. The CDR3 DNA reads TGTGCCAGCAGCGCCAGACAGGGGGCAGACACCGGGGAGCTGTTTTTT. This codes for CASSARQGADTGELFF.

This clone has just one count. The chain recombines TRBV28 with TRBJ1-6; possible D gene TRBD1, 5 bases. Germline lookup yields CDR1 MDHEN and CDR2 SYDVKM. Trimming took 6 bases from V and 5 from J, leaving 11 bases between them. The length of the CDR3 is 14 residues. The CDR3 region has the DNA TGTGCCAGCAGACAGGAGTTGGATAATTCACCCCTCCACTTT. Translation: CASRQELDNSPLHF.

The rearrangement uses TRBV11-3 and TRBJ2-7, with TRBD1 identical over 8 bases. Trimming at V came to 0 bases and at J to 5 bases, leaving 3 bases not matched to a gene. Looked up from germline, CDR1 is SGHNT and CDR2 is YENEEA. The CDR3 extends over 14 amino acids. In nucleotides, the CDR3 is TGTGCCAGCAGCTTAGAAGGACAGGGTGACGAGCAGTACTTC. Protein sequence: CASSLEGQGDEQYF.

This chain uses TRBV7-2 with TRBJ1-2; tentative D call: TRBD1 (5 bases). This CDR3 has 15 residues. Germline V gene data show CDR1 as SGHTA and CDR2 as FQGNSA. V was shortened by 4 bases and J by 2 bases, with 14 bases between the two germline ends. The DNA for the CDR3 is TGTGCCAGCAGCTATCAGGGAGGAGGAAACTATGGCTACACCTTC. This encodes CASSYQGGGNYGYTF. Filled out from reference TRBV7-2 and TRBJ1-2, the complete variable domain reads GAGVSQSPSNKVTEKGKDVELRCDPISGHTALYWYRQSLGQGLEFLIYFQGNSAPDKSGLPSDRFSAERTGGSVSTLTIQRTQQEDSAVYLCASSYQGGGNYGYTFGSGTRLTVV.

This rearrangement joins TRBV12-3 or TRBV12-4 to TRBJ2-7; D might be TRBD1 (6 bases). Trimming cost V 4 bases and J 0 bases, with 7 bases left between them. This CDR3 region has 13 residues. Here the CDR3 DNA reads TGTGCCAGCAGTTCGGACAGCTCCTACGAGCAGTACTTC. It codes for CASSSDSSYEQYF.

This rearrangement joins TRBV6-2 or TRBV6-3 to TRBJ1-6; TRBD1 agrees at 7 bases. The CDR3 sequence is 16 residues long. Germline CDR1 MNHEY, CDR2 SVGEGT. Trimming removed 2 bases from V and 7 bases from J; junction bases left unmatched: 8. CDR3 region: CASSYLRGNENSPLHF. The DNA of the CDR3 is TGTGCCAGCAGTTACCTCAGGGGGAACGAGAATTCACCCCTCCACTTT.

The V and J genes are TRBV9 and TRBJ2-1, with unresolved D. In germline, CDR1 is SGDLS, CDR2 YYNGEE. This CDR3 region has 15 residues. Trimming cost V 4 bases and J 10 bases, with 21 bases left between them. The CDR3 protein is CASSSAGSRYGEQFF. CDR3 nucleotide sequence: TGTGCCAGCAGCTCCGCCGGGTCCCGGTATGGCGAGCAGTTCTTC.

This clone appeared a few times. J is TRBJ1-5 and V is TRBV7-2; D possibly corresponds to TRBD1 (5 bases). The CDR3 extends over 14 amino acids. Germline values: CDR1 SGHTA, CDR2 FQGNSA. Trimming stripped 3 bases from V and 5 bases from J, with 11 bases between. The CDR3 coding sequence is TGTGCCAGCAGCTTGGCGACAGCCTATCAGCCCCAGCATTTT. Translation: CASSLATAYQPQHF.

The V and J genes are TRBV30 and TRBJ2-3; D remains unclear. Trimming left V 1 base short and J 8 bases short, with 10 bases between. The CDR3 is 12 residues long. Germline CDR1 and CDR2: GTSNPN and SVGIG (reference sequence). The CDR3 loop is CAWSEDSGTQYF. CDR3 bases: TGTGCCTGGAGTGAAGACTCTGGTACGCAGTATTTT.

The chain is built from TRBV2 and TRBJ1-1; D is perhaps TRBD1 (6 bases). Trimming pared 2 bases from V and 5 bases from J, leaving 15 bases between. CDR1 and CDR2 (germline): SNHLY, FYNNEI. The CDR3 extends over 15 amino acids. The CDR3 DNA reads TGTGCCAGCAGTGAATTTGGACAGAGGATGACTGAAGCTTTCTTT. It codes for CASSEFGQRMTEAFF.

V is TRBV19 and J is TRBJ1-4; 7 bases align to TRBD1. Germline V gene data show CDR1 as LNHDA and CDR2 as SQIVND (reference sequence). The CDR3 runs to 17 residues. Unmatched junction bases numbered 9, after V lost 5 bases and J lost 0 bases. CDR3 loop: CASSERDSSSTNEKLFF. The CDR3 DNA is TGTGCCAGTAGTGAAAGGGACAGCTCCTCAACTAATGAAAAACTGTTTTTT.